The rows below give T cell receptor beta chains drawn from one sample of a study of OX40 agonist ivuxolimab in advanced cancers. This table comes from immunoSEQ multiplex PCR, and its TCRdb copy is limited to in-frame clones, with some not included. The sample records about 36,000 clones, under 85% being singletons. This sample comprised CD4+ or CD8+ T cells sorted from blood, obtained in a trial of the OX40 agonist ivuxolimab. Receptor source: an adult with an advanced solid tumor such as melanoma, head and neck, liver or kidney cancer. Each CDR3 is given with its conserved first and last residue. The D gene is left open where the match is weak. Size tells how often a clone was seen (once, few, many) or the class of an expanded clone, and some rows leave it out.

j_call d_call clone_size v_call cdr3_nt cdr3_aa
TRBJ2-3 NA NA TRBV10-3 TGTGCCATCAGTGAGCCCGTCCGGGGCACAGATACGCAGTATTTT CAISEPVRGTDTQYF
TRBJ1-1 NA NA TRBV19 TGTGCCAGTAGTCCCCAGGGGAGGCGGACTGAAGCTTTCTTT CASSPQGRRTEAFF
TRBJ2-7 NA NA TRBV6-5 TGTGCCAGCAGCCGCCAGGGGGGCGTTTCATACGAGCAGTACTTC CASSRQGGVSYEQYF
TRBJ1-5 NA few TRBV28 TGTGCCAGCAGCCCTAGCCCCGGTTTGGGGACATTGGACCAGCCCCAGCATTTT CASSPSPGLGTLDQPQHF
TRBJ1-1 NA NA TRBV29-1 TGCAGCGTTTGGACAACAAAAGACACTGAAGCTTTCTTT CSVWTTKDTEAFF
TRBJ1-5 NA NA TRBV10-2 TGCGCCAGCAAAGAAGAATGGGGCAATCAGCCCCAGCATTTT CASKEEWGNQPQHF
TRBJ2-7 TRBD1 once TRBV6-6 TGTGCCAGCAGTAAGGACAGGGACCACTACGAGCAGTACTTC CASSKDRDHYEQYF
TRBJ2-1 TRBD2 NA TRBV18 TGTGCCAGCTCACCAGCTAGCGGGAGTACTGAGCAGTTCTTC CASSPASGSTEQFF
TRBJ1-2 NA NA TRBV6-6 TGTGCCAGCTCTAGGGACTATGGCTACACCTTC CASSRDYGYTF
TRBJ2-7 NA few TRBV19 TGTGCCAGTAGCACTGGGAGGCCACCCTCCTACGAGCAGTACTTC CASSTGRPPSYEQYF
TRBJ1-5 NA NA TRBV21-1 TGTGCCAGCAGGGGCCCATCGCTTCTGAGGCAGCCCCAGCATTTT CASRGPSLLRQPQHF
TRBJ1-1 TRBD1 NA TRBV28 TGTGCCAGCAGTCTCACAGGGGGCGCTGGGAACACTGAAGCTTTCTTT CASSLTGGAGNTEAFF
TRBJ2-4 TRBD1 NA TRBV11-2 TGTGCCAGCAGCTCGGGGACAGATGTAGCCAAAAACATTCAGTACTTC CASSSGTDVAKNIQYF
TRBJ2-3 NA NA TRBV20-1 TGCAGTGCTTCAACGGAGGATACGCAGTATTTT CSASTEDTQYF
TRBJ2-2 NA NA TRBV4-1 TGCGCCAGCAGCCAAACAGGGAACACCGGGGAGCTGTTTTTT CASSQTGNTGELFF
TRBJ1-1 NA once TRBV18 TGTGCCAGCTCACAAGGCCCTGGGGCTGAAGCTTTCTTT CASSQGPGAEAFF
TRBJ2-3 NA NA TRBV10-1 TGCGCCAGCAGTGACCGGGCCTACACAGATACGCAGTATTTT CASSDRAYTDTQYF
TRBJ2-7 NA few TRBV7-8 TGTGCCAGCAGCATTGGTGTCGGCTACGAGCAGTACTTC CASSIGVGYEQYF
TRBJ1-2 TRBD1 NA TRBV6-5 TGTGCCACCACCCCCAGGGGGGGACATGGCTACACCTTC CATTPRGGHGYTF
TRBJ2-3 TRBD1 NA TRBV25-1 TGTGCCAGCAGCTCGGACAGGCGGACAGATACGCAGTATTTT CASSSDRRTDTQYF
TRBJ2-7 NA NA TRBV6-5 TGTGCCAGCAGAGAGGACCCTCCCTACGAGCAGTACTTC CASREDPPYEQYF
TRBJ2-6 NA NA TRBV28 TGTGCCAGCAGTCTCGTAGGCGGCGTGCCAGGGGTGCGCGGGGCCAACGTCCTGACTTTC CASSLVGGVPGVRGANVLTF
TRBJ1-5 NA NA TRBV7-2 TGTGCCAGCAGCTTAACACCACTCGGGGGTAATCAGCCCCAGCATTTT CASSLTPLGGNQPQHF
TRBJ2-7 NA few TRBV28 TGTGCCAGCAGTTTCTTGAGGGAGAGGTCCTACGAGCAGTACTTC CASSFLRERSYEQYF
TRBJ1-5 TRBD1 once TRBV28 TGTGCCAGCAGTCCCGGGACAGGGGGCAGCAATCAGCCCCAGCATTTT CASSPGTGGSNQPQHF
TRBJ2-5 NA NA TRBV19 TGTGCCAGCCGGTCTTGGAGGCAAGAGACCCAGTACTTC CASRSWRQETQYF
TRBJ2-3 NA NA TRBV5-6 TGTGCCAGCAGCTTGGTTCCCTTATCAAGCACAGATACGCAGTATTTT CASSLVPLSSTDTQYF